This is a list of T cell receptor beta chains from one sample in a study of OX40 agonist ivuxolimab in advanced cancers. Here immunoSEQ multiplex PCR was the method, and the copy in TCRdb shows in-frame clones only, minus some. This sample has around 70,000 clones, with 89% found just once. Sequencing used CD4+ or CD8+ T cells sorted from blood, obtained in a trial of the OX40 agonist ivuxolimab. The receptor set was obtained from an adult with an advanced solid tumor such as melanoma, head and neck, liver or kidney cancer. Each CDR3 is given with its conserved first and last residue. Each record gives: D gene, J gene, clone size, V gene, CDR3 protein, CDR3 DNA. A D gene is named only where the DNA matches it firmly. Rows may omit the clone size; those that give it use once, few, many or a size class.

NA	TRBJ2-1	once	TRBV9	CASSAQGLNNEQFF	TGTGCCAGCAGCGCGCAGGGCCTTAACAATGAGCAGTTCTTC
NA	TRBJ2-7	NA	TRBV5-1	CASSALASISAEQYF	TGCGCCAGCAGCGCCCTAGCGTCAATCTCCGCCGAGCAGTACTTC
NA	TRBJ2-3	NA	TRBV7-2	CASSFRGSPTDTQYF	TGTGCCAGCAGCTTTCGGGGGAGCCCCACAGATACGCAGTATTTT
TRBD2	TRBJ2-7	NA	TRBV10-3	CAIRDPTGLAGGAQYF	TGTGCCATCAGAGACCCTACCGGACTAGCGGGAGGTGCGCAGTACTTC
NA	TRBJ2-7	NA	TRBV7-9	CASSLSRSGQYF	TGTGCCAGCAGCTTATCCCGATCAGGGCAGTACTTC
TRBD2	TRBJ2-1	few	TRBV5-1	CASSFKTSGSQRLYNEQFF	TGCGCCAGCAGCTTTAAGACTAGCGGGAGCCAAAGGTTATACAATGAGCAGTTCTTC
NA	TRBJ2-4	NA	TRBV2	CASSEEGGGGSIQYF	TGTGCCAGCAGCGAGGAAGGGGGTGGGGGTAGCATTCAGTACTTC
NA	TRBJ2-2	NA	TRBV10-1	CASSELDSSNTGELFF	TGCGCCAGCAGTGAGTTGGATAGCTCGAACACCGGGGAGCTGTTTTTT
TRBD2	TRBJ2-1	NA	TRBV7-2	CASGGREGEQFF	TGTGCCAGCGGCGGGAGGGAGGGTGAGCAGTTCTTC
TRBD1	TRBJ1-1	NA	TRBV10-3	CATAPDREATEAFF	TGTGCCACTGCTCCGGACAGGGAGGCCACTGAAGCTTTCTTT
NA	TRBJ2-7	NA	TRBV7-6	CASSCAVQYF	TGTGCCAGCAGCTGCGCGGTGCAGTACTTC
TRBD1	TRBJ1-6	NA	TRBV5-1	CASRLGQGSSPLHF	TGCGCCAGCAGGCTGGGACAGGGAAGTTCACCCCTCCACTTT
NA	TRBJ1-1	NA	TRBV12-5	CASGSGGATEAFF	TGTGCTAGTGGTTCCGGGGGGGCCACTGAAGCTTTCTTT
NA	TRBJ2-2	few	TRBV5-1	CASSTRSYTGELFF	TGCGCCAGCAGCACCCGCAGTTACACCGGGGAGCTGTTTTTT
NA	TRBJ2-4	NA	TRBV11-3	CASSFSGKNIQYF	TGTGCCAGCAGCTTCTCAGGGAAAAACATTCAGTACTTC
NA	TRBJ2-7	once	TRBV6-1	CASSEVQGFLSYEQYF	TGTGCCAGCAGTGAAGTCCAGGGATTCCTTTCCTACGAGCAGTACTTC
NA	TRBJ1-4	NA	TRBV11-2	CANSLGQLNEKLFF	TGTGCCAACAGCCTGGGGCAGCTTAATGAAAAACTGTTTTTT
TRBD1	TRBJ1-3	NA	TRBV5-1	CASSLGQVRTGNTIYF	TGCGCCAGCAGCCTCGGACAGGTTAGGACAGGAAACACCATATATTTT
TRBD1	TRBJ1-2	once	TRBV5-1	CASSLRQGGNYGYTF	TGCGCCAGCAGCTTGAGACAGGGTGGGAACTATGGCTACACCTTC
NA	TRBJ2-2	NA	TRBV10-1	CASSDYGAGTGELFF	TGCGCCAGCAGTGATTATGGGGCGGGAACCGGGGAGCTGTTTTTT
NA	TRBJ1-1	NA	TRBV7-9	CASRDLGANTEAFF	TGTGCCAGCAGAGACCTCGGGGCCAACACTGAAGCTTTCTTT
NA	TRBJ2-2	few	TRBV6-5	CASSYSDADTGELFF	TGTGCCAGCAGTTACTCGGACGCCGACACCGGGGAGCTGTTTTTT
NA	TRBJ1-5	NA	TRBV7-3	CASSLNLPGFNNQPQHF	TGTGCCAGCAGCTTAAATCTTCCAGGGTTTAACAATCAGCCCCAGCATTTT
NA	TRBJ2-1	NA	TRBV7-9	CASSDGMEQFF	TGTGCCAGCAGCGATGGGATGGAGCAGTTCTTC
TRBD1	TRBJ2-1	once	TRBV6-1	CASSSRQGYYNEQFF	TGTGCCAGCAGTAGCAGACAGGGCTATTACAATGAGCAGTTCTTC
NA	TRBJ2-5	once	TRBV11-3	CASSLESQETQYF	TGTGCCAGCAGCTTAGAATCTCAAGAGACCCAGTACTTC
NA	TRBJ2-3	NA	TRBV9	CASSVAGVNTQYF	TGTGCCAGCAGCGTAGCAGGGGTAAATACGCAGTATTTT
TRBD1	TRBJ1-2	NA	TRBV5-4	CASSRPGRGRGTSGYTF	TGTGCCAGCAGCCGACCCGGCAGGGGGCGAGGGACTAGTGGCTACACCTTC
NA	TRBJ2-5	NA	TRBV5-1	CASSFMGGRQETQYF	TGCGCCAGCAGCTTCATGGGGGGGCGCCAAGAGACCCAGTACTTC
NA	TRBJ1-3	NA	TRBV2	CASSNSPFPGLSSGNTIYF	TGTGCCAGCAGTAATTCTCCTTTTCCGGGCCTCAGCTCTGGAAACACCATATATTTT
TRBD1	TRBJ1-2	NA	TRBV6-4	CASRRQGANGYTF	TGTGCCAGCAGACGACAGGGGGCCAATGGCTACACCTTC
TRBD1	TRBJ2-7	NA	TRBV5-1	CASSFRGGEEYEQYF	TGCGCCAGCAGCTTCAGAGGGGGCGAAGAGTACGAGCAGTACTTC
NA	TRBJ1-1	NA	TRBV5-1	CASSLDWNTEAFF	TGCGCCAGCAGCTTGGATTGGAACACTGAAGCTTTCTTT
NA	TRBJ2-7	NA	TRBV5-5	CASSLLSGSSYEQYF	TGTGCCAGCAGCTTATTATCTGGATCCTCCTACGAGCAGTACTTC
NA	TRBJ2-7	NA	TRBV29-1	CSAGQSYEQYF	TGCAGCGCTGGACAGTCCTACGAGCAGTACTTC
NA	TRBJ2-7	NA	TRBV6-1	CASGGRGTYEQYF	TGTGCCAGCGGGGGACGGGGGACCTACGAGCAGTACTTC
NA	TRBJ2-5	few	TRBV6-6	CASSYSIWGEAETQYF	TGTGCCAGCAGTTACTCGATTTGGGGGGAGGCAGAGACCCAGTACTTC
TRBD1	TRBJ2-7	NA	TRBV28	CASRPGGGLPYEQYF	TGTGCCAGCAGGCCAGGGGGCGGGTTACCCTACGAGCAGTACTTC
NA	TRBJ1-6	NA	TRBV4-1	CASSQAIRGLNSPLHF	TGCGCCAGCAGCCAAGCTATCCGGGGACTTAATTCACCCCTCCACTTT
NA	TRBJ1-3	NA	TRBV5-1	CASSLGGDSGNTIYF	TGCGCCAGCAGCTTGGGGGGTGACTCTGGAAACACCATATATTTT
NA	TRBJ2-1	NA	TRBV6-1	CASSDGARAYNEQFF	TGTGCCAGCAGTGATGGGGCCAGGGCATACAATGAGCAGTTCTTC
NA	TRBJ1-2	NA	TRBV9	CASTAGVTNYGYTF	TGTGCCAGCACCGCTGGGGTAACAAACTATGGCTACACCTTC
TRBD2	TRBJ2-7	NA	TRBV6-1	CASRERGDSSYEQYF	TGTGCCAGCAGAGAGCGGGGGGACAGCTCCTACGAGCAGTACTTC
TRBD1	TRBJ1-2	NA	TRBV7-9	CASSRRGLGYTF	TGTGCCAGCAGCCGCAGGGGGCTAGGCTACACCTTC
TRBD1	TRBJ1-3	NA	TRBV9	CASSEGQGVTIYF	TGTGCCAGCAGCGAGGGACAGGGCGTAACCATATATTTT
NA	TRBJ2-1	once	TRBV4-2	CASSQDGGNEQFF	TGTGCCAGCAGCCAAGACGGTGGCAATGAGCAGTTCTTC
NA	TRBJ2-7	NA	TRBV5-1	CASSFGQGQQYF	TGCGCCAGCAGCTTTGGCCAGGGGCAGCAGTACTTC